Below are 2 T cell receptor beta chains sequenced from a single sample in a study of shared clonotypes between healthy human individuals. This table comes from immunoSEQ multiplex PCR, and its TCRdb copy is limited to in-frame clones, with some not included. This sample carries over 850,000 clones, approximately 78% of them seen once, and the ten largest clones take about 0.52%. Sequencing was carried out using memory CD4+ T cells from PBMCs. Noted subset: CD45RA-negative fraction. The source is a man younger than 35 in good health. Some clones in this sample may be carry-over from other donors' samples.

The J gene is TRBJ2-1, the V gene TRBV7-3; D is perhaps TRBD1 (5 bases). The CDR3 spans 15 residues. Germline values: CDR1 SGHTA, CDR2 FQGTGA. V was cut by 5 bases and J by 0 bases, with 11 bases left in between. CDR3: CASSNTGNSYNEQFF. DNA for the CDR3: TGTGCCAGCAGCAACACAGGCAACTCCTACAATGAGCAGTTCTTC. Filled out from reference TRBV7-3 and TRBJ2-1, the complete variable domain reads GAGVSQTPSNKVTEKGKYVELRCDPISGHTALYWYRQSLGQGPEFLIYFQGTGAADDSGLPNDRFFAVRPEGSVSTLKIQRTERGDSAVYLCASSNTGNSYNEQFFGPGTRLTVL.

J is TRBJ1-5 and V is TRBV7-6, with TRBD1 as a possible D gene (5 bases). Germline CDR1 is SGHVS and CDR2 is FNYEAQ. The CDR3 has 13 residues. Trimming took 8 bases from V and 7 from J, leaving 15 bases between them. The CDR3 spells CASQLQGGQPQHF. CDR3 nucleotide sequence: TGTGCCAGCCAACTCCAGGGTGGGCAGCCCCAGCATTTT.